This T cell receptor beta chain derives from a study of T cells in Graves' hyperthyroidism and ophthalmopathy. Template material for amplifying TCR beta CDR3 regions consisted of RNA transcripts. Researchers ran a first-round RT-PCR on the TCR CDR3 using the HTBI primer set. TCRdb re-called the multiplex PCR reads with MiXCR, one entry per CDR3 protein. The table has a few hundred thousand distinct CDR3 sequences, around 16% seen once; the top ten hold 3% to 4%. Study-wide results and limits: Through a model of 13 V-J features, ophthalmopathy was separated from stable hyperthyroidism.

The CDR3 is 15 residues long. Trimming took 11 bases from V and 1 from J; bases not matched to a gene: 10. The germline V gene encodes CDR1 MNHNS and CDR2 SASEGT. As to this clonotype: Antigen: not known.

Patients with ophthalmopathy all had a Clinical Activity Score of at least 3, a NOSPECS grade of at least 4 and duration under 3 months. Those patients with uncontrolled infection, other autoimmune disease, pregnancy or lactation were excluded. The PBMCs were taken from over 9.5 ml of fresh peripheral blood. V usage is TRBV6-1 and J usage is TRBJ1-5; 8 bases match TRBD1. Sequencing was carried out using blood. This TCR derives from a woman between 40 and 55 years old with Graves' ophthalmopathy. The CDR3 protein is CAAAAQGASNQPQHF. The DNA for the CDR3 is TGTGCCGCAGCGGCCCAGGGGGCGAGCAATCAGCCCCAGCATTTT.